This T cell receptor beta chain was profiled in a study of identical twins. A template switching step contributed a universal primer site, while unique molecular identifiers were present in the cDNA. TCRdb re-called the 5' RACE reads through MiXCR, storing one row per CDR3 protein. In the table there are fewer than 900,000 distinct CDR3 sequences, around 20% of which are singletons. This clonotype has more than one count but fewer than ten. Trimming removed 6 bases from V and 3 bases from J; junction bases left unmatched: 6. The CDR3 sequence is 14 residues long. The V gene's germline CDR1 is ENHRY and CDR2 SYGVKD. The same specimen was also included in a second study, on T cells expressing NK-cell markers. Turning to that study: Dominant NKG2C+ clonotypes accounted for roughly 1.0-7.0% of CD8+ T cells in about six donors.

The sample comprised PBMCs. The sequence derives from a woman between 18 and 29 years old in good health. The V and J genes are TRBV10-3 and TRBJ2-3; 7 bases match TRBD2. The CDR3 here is CAIRERGGTDTQYF. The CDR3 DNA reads TGTGCCATCAGAGAGCGGGGCGGGACAGATACGCAGTATTTT.